This T cell receptor beta chain was documented in a study of T-cell memory formation after mild COVID-19. This CDR3 has 15 residues. Germline trimming cut 3 bases from V and 3 bases from J; bases unmatched to any gene: 5. CDR1 and CDR2 from the germline V gene are MGHDK and SYGVNS. This clonotype was seen more than once but under ten times. Its antigen is unidentified. Sample barcodes and UMIs were carried by the TCR alpha and TCR beta cDNA libraries that 5'RACE generated with constant-segment primers. TCRdb re-analysed the 5' RACE reads in MiXCR, keeping a single row per CDR3 protein. Of about 150,000 distinct CDR3 sequences in the sample, less than 40% were seen once. Study-wide points: Whereas later expanders leaned CD4+, clones contracting day 15 to 85 showed a balanced CD4/CD8 makeup. Still unconfirmed is whether the second-wave clones peaking on day 37 recognized SARS-CoV-2.

Source material: PBMCs or a T cell subset sorted from them (not recorded which). The receptor's source is an adult woman who had mild COVID-19 (a few samples of this study predate the infection). Cell type and time point are not known. The chain employs TRBV25-1 and TRBJ1-3, with 7 bases matching TRBD1. The CDR3 is CASSDPYRGGNTIYF. CDR3 DNA: TGTGCCAGCAGTGATCCCTACAGGGGTGGAAACACCATATATTTT.